The entry below describes one TCR beta chain. Its antigen remains unknown. The sample is drawn from a study of T-cell memory formation after mild COVID-19. Study-wide results and caveats: Memory from before infection featured some responding clones, which suggests cross-reactive memory joined.

Trimming removed 1 base at V and 5 bases at J, with 11 bases between. The CDR3 covers 14 residues. The V gene's germline CDR1 is SEHNR and CDR2 FQNEAQ (reference sequence). TCRdb re-derived calls from the 5' RACE reads in MiXCR, one entry per CDR3 protein. The table shows about 560,000 distinct CDR3 sequences, with roughly 20% occurring only once. Sequencing was performed on PBMCs or a T cell subset sorted from them (not recorded which). The source of this sequence is an adult woman who had mild COVID-19 (a few samples of this study predate the infection). Cell type and time point are not known. The chain uses TRBV7-9 and TRBJ1-1; tentative D call: TRBD1 (6 bases). This chain's CDR3 is CASSLGGGETEAFF. The CDR3 DNA is TGTGCCAGCAGCTTAGGAGGGGGGGAAACTGAAGCTTTCTTT.